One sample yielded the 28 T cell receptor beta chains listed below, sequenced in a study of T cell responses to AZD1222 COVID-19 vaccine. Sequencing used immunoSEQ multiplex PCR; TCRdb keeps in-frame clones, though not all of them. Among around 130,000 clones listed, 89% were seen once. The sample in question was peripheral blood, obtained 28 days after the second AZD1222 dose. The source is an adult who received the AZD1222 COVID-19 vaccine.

The CDR3, as DNA: TGTGCCAGCAGTGAGCCTGTTCGTGGCTACACCTTC. Translated: CASSEPVRGYTF. The chain combines TRBV2 with TRBJ1-2; D unresolved. The CDR3 has 12 amino acids. V was trimmed by 3 bases and J by 7 bases, leaving 9 bases between them. The germline CDR1 and CDR2 sequences are SNHLY and FYNNEI.

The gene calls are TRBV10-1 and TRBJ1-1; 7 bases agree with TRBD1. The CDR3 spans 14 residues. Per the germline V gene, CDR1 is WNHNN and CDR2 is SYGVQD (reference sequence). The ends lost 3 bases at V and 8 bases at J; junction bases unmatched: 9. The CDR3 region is CASSDPREGQEAFF. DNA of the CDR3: TGCGCCAGCAGTGACCCCAGAGAGGGACAGGAAGCTTTCTTT.

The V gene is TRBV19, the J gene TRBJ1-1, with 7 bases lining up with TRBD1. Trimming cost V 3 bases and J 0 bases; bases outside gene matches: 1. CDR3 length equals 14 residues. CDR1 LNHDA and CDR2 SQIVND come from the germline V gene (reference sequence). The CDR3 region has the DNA TGTGCCAGTAGTATGACAGGGATGAACACTGAAGCTTTCTTT. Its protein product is CASSMTGMNTEAFF.

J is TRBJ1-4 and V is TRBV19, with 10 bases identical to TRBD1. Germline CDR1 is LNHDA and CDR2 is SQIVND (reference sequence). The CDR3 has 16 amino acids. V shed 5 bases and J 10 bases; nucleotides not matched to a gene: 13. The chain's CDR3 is CASSPRGRDRGGKLFF. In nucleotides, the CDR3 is TGTGCCAGTAGTCCGCGGGGGCGGGACAGGGGAGGAAAACTGTTTTTT.

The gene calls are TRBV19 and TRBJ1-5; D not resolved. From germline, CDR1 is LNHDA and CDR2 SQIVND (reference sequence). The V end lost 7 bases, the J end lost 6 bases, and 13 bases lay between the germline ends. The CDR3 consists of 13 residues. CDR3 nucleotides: TGTGCCAGTACAGACTGGACCCTTCAGCCCCAGCATTTT. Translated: CASTDWTLQPQHF.

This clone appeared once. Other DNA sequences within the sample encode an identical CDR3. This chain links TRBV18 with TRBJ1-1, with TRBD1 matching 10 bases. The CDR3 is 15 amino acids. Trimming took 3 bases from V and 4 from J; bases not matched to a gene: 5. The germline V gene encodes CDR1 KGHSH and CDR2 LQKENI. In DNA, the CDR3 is TGTGCCAGCTCACCGGGACAGGGGTTGAGCACTGAAGCTTTCTTT. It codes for CASSPGQGLSTEAFF.

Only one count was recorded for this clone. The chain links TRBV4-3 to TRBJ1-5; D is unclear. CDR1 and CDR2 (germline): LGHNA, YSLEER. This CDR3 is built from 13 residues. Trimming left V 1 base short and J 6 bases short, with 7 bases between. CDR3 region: CASSQAWGQPQHF. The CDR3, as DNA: TGCGCCAGCAGCCAAGCCTGGGGTCAGCCCCAGCATTTT.

The CDR3 here is CASSSPGRGKEKLFF. DNA of the CDR3: TGTGCCAGCAGCTCCCCCGGCCGGGGAAAGGAAAAACTGTTTTTT. The chain couples TRBV4-2 to TRBJ1-4, with D unresolved. CDR3 size: 15 residues. V shed 5 bases and J shed 8 bases, with 18 bases lying between them. Looked up from germline, CDR1 is LGHNA and CDR2 is YNFKEQ.

The CDR3 here is CASSRSGQQETQYF. The CDR3 DNA sequence: TGTGCCAGCTCTCGTAGCGGCCAACAAGAGACCCAGTACTTC. The chain is built from TRBV2 and TRBJ2-5, with a possible D match to TRBD2 (6 bases). This CDR3 contains 14 residues. The germline gives CDR1 SNHLY, CDR2 FYNNEI. V was shortened by 8 bases and J by 2 bases, with 15 bases between the two germline ends.

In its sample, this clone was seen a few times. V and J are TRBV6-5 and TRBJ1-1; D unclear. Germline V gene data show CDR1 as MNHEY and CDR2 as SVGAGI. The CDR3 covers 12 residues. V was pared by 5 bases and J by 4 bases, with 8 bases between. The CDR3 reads CASSPGPTEAFF. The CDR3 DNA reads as TGTGCCAGCAGTCCCGGGCCCACTGAAGCTTTCTTT.

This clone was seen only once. The CDR3 DNA sequence: TGTGCCAGCAGTCTGGAAGGGTATGGCTACACCTTC. Its translation is CASSLEGYGYTF. The chain couples TRBV12-3 or TRBV12-4 to TRBJ1-2; no definite D call. The CDR3 is 12 residues long. Trimming cost V 5 bases and J 5 bases, with 9 bases left between them.

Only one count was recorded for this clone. The CDR3 spells CATSDSGTDTQYF. The CDR3 DNA reads as TGTGCCACCAGTGACTCAGGGACAGATACGCAGTATTTT. V is TRBV24-1 and J is TRBJ2-3, with D perhaps TRBD1 (5 bases). From germline, CDR1 is KGHDR and CDR2 SFDVKD. CDR3 length equals 13 residues. The germline V and J ends were trimmed by 4 bases and 3 bases, with 7 bases remaining between them.

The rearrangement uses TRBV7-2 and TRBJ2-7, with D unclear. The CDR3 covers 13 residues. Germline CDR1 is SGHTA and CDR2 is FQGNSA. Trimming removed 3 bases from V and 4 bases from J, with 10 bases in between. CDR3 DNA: TGTGCCAGCAGCTTCCTAGTCAATTACGAGCAGTACTTC. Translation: CASSFLVNYEQYF.

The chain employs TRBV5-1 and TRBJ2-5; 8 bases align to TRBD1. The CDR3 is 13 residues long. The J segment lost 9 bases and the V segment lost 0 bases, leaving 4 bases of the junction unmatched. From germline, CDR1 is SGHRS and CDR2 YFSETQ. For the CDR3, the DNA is TGCGCCAGCAGCTTGGACAGGGGGTATGCCCAGTACTTC. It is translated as CASSLDRGYAQYF.

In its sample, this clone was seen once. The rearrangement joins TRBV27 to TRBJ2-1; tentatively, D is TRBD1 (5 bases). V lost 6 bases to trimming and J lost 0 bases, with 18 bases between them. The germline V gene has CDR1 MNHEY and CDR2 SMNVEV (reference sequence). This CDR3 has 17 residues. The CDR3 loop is CASSPGQGKISYNEQFF. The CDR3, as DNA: TGTGCCAGCAGCCCCGGGCAGGGCAAAATCTCCTACAATGAGCAGTTCTTC.

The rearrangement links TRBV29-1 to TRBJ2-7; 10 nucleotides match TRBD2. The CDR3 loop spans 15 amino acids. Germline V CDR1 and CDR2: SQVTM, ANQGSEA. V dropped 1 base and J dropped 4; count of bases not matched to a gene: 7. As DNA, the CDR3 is TGCAGCGTTGAAGCTAGCGGGAGAGGCGATTACGAGCAGTACTTC. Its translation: CSVEASGRGDYEQYF.

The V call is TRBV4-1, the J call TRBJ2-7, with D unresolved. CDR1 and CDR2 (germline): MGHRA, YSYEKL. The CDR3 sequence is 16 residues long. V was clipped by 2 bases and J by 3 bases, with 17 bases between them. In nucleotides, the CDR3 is TGCGCCAGCAGCCAAACCTGGAGCCCGGCCTTCTACGAGCAGTACTTC. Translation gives CASSQTWSPAFYEQYF.

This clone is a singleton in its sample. This CDR3 is CASNDRTSDGYTF. In nucleotides, the CDR3 is TGTGCCAGCAATGACAGGACCTCGGATGGCTACACCTTC. This sequence joins TRBV12-3 or TRBV12-4 and TRBJ1-2, with D possibly being TRBD1 (6 bases). The CDR3 runs to 13 residues. Trimming took off 7 bases at V and 6 bases at J, with 15 bases between the two ends.

The CDR3 sequence is CASSPSGTDETQYF. The DNA for the CDR3 is TGTGCCAGCAGCCCCTCCGGGACTGACGAGACCCAGTACTTC. The rearrangement joins TRBV27 to TRBJ2-5, with D perhaps matching TRBD2 (6 bases). Germline V lookup: CDR1 MNHEY, CDR2 SMNVEV (reference sequence). V was shortened by 6 bases and J by 5 bases, with 16 bases between the two germline ends. This CDR3 is 14 amino acids long.

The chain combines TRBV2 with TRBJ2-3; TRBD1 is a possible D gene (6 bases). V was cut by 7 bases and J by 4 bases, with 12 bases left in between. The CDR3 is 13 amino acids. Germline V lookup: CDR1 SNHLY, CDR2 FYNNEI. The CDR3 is CASTGTTPDTQYF. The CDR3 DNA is TGTGCCAGCACCGGGACAACACCAGATACGCAGTATTTT.

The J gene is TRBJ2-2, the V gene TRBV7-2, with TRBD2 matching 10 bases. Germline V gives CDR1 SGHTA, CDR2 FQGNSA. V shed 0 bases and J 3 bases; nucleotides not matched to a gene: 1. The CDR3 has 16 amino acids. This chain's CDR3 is CASSLALAGDTGELFF. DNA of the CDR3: TGTGCCAGCAGCTTAGCCCTAGCGGGGGACACCGGGGAGCTGTTTTTT.

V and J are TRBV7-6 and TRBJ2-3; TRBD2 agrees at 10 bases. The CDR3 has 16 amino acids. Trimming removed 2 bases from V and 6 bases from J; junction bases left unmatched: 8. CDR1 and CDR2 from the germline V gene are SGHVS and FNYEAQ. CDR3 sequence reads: CASSLTSGGDGDTQYF. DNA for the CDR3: TGTGCCAGCAGCTTAACCAGCGGGGGGGATGGGGATACGCAGTATTTT.

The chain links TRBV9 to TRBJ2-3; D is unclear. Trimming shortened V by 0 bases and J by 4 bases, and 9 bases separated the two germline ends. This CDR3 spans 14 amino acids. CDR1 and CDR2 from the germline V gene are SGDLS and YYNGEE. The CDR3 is CASSVVDAADTQYF. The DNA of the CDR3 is TGTGCCAGCAGCGTAGTCGATGCGGCAGATACGCAGTATTTT.

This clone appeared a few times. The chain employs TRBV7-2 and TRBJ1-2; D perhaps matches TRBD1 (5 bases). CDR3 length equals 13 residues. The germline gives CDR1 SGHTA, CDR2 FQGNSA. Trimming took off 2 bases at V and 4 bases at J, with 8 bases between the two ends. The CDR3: CASSLLTAYGYTF. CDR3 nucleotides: TGTGCCAGCAGCTTATTGACAGCCTATGGCTACACCTTC. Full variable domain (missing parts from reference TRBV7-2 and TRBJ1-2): GAGVSQSPSNKVTEKGKDVELRCDPISGHTALYWYRQSLGQGLEFLIYFQGNSAPDKSGLPSDRFSAERTGGSVSTLTIQRTQQEDSAVYLCASSLLTAYGYTFGSGTRLTVV.

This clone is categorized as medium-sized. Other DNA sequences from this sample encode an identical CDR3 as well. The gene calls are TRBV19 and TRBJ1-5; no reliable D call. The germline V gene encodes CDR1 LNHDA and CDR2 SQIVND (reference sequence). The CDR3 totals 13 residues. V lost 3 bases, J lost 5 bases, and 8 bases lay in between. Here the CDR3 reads CASSIGRDQPQHF. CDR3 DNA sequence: TGTGCCAGTAGTATCGGACGGGATCAGCCCCAGCATTTT.

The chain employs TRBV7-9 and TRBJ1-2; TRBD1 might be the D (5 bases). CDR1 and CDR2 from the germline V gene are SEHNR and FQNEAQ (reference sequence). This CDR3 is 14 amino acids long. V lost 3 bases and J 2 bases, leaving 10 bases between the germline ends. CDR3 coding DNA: TGTGCCAGCAGCTTTGCCGGGACCAACTATGGCTACACCTTC. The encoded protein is CASSFAGTNYGYTF.

The CDR3 sequence: CATSEARLAGGKDEQFF. The CDR3, as DNA: TGTGCCACCAGTGAAGCCCGACTAGCGGGAGGGAAGGATGAGCAGTTCTTC. The V and J genes are TRBV24-1 and TRBJ2-1, with 14 bases that match TRBD2. This CDR3 is 17 amino acids long. V lost 4 bases to trimming and J lost 8 bases; unmatched junction nucleotides: 9. Germline V gives CDR1 KGHDR, CDR2 SFDVKD.

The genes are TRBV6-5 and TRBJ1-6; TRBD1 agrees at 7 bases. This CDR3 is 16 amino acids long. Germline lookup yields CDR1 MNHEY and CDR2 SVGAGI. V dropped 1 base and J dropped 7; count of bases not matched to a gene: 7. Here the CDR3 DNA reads TGTGCCAGCAGTTACTGGTCCCGGGACAGCAATTCACCCCTCCACTTT. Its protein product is CASSYWSRDSNSPLHF.